This TCR beta chain was observed in a study of cytomegalovirus exposure and HLA in healthy donors. Concerning this clone: Its target is not known.

Study-wide findings and caveats: The authors enumerated roughly 160 TCR beta chains as linked to cytomegalovirus. TCR sequences were mostly rare, though some public TCRs occurred in many donors.

This table comes from immunoSEQ multiplex PCR, and its TCRdb copy is limited to in-frame clones, with some not included. The table lists about 160,000 clones, approximately 96% of them singletons. Trimming pared 3 bases from V and 8 bases from J, leaving 11 bases between. The germline CDR1 and CDR2 sequences are SGHDN and FVKESK. The CDR3 spans 13 residues. V is TRBV14 and J is TRBJ2-4, with D maybe TRBD2 (6 bases). The sample comprised PBMCs. This TCR came from a woman between 18 and 29 years old in good health and CMV-seronegative. The CDR3 nucleotides are TGTGCCAGCAGCCACCCCGGGGGATACATTCAGTACTTC. The encoded protein is CASSHPGGYIQYF.